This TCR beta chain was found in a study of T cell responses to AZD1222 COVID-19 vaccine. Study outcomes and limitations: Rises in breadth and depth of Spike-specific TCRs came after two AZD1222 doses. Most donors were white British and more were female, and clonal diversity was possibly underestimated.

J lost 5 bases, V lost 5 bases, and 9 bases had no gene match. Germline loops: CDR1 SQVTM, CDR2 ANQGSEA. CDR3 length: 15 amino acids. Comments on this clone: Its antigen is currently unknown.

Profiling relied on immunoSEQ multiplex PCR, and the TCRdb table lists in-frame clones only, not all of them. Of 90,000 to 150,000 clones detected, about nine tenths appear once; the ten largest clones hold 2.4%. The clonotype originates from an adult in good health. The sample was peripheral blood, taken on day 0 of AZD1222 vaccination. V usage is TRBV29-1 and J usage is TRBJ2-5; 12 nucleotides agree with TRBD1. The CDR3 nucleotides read TGCAGCGTTCGACCCGGGACAGGGGGCCAGGAGACCCAGTACTTC. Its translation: CSVRPGTGGQETQYF.